The 26 T cell receptor beta chains reported below all come from one sample, sequenced in a study of T cell responses to AZD1222 COVID-19 vaccine. Generated by immunoSEQ multiplex PCR, the TCRdb table keeps only in-frame clones and is missing some. The sample consists of around 100,000 clones, more than 70% of them appearing once. This specimen was peripheral blood, taken on day 0 of AZD1222 vaccination. The receptors derive from an adult in good health.

The V call is TRBV19, the J call TRBJ2-7; D possibly matches TRBD1 or TRBD2 (5 bases each). This CDR3 comprises 14 residues. V was clipped by 3 bases and J by 2 bases, with 11 bases between them. The germline CDR1 and CDR2 sequences are LNHDA and SQIVND (reference sequence). This CDR3 is CASSIQQGPYEQYF. The CDR3 nucleotides read TGTGCCAGTAGTATCCAGCAGGGACCCTACGAGCAGTACTTC.

This chain links TRBV19 with TRBJ2-6; D may be TRBD1 or TRBD2 (5 bases each). Trimming removed 5 bases at V and 0 bases at J, with 17 bases between. CDR1 and CDR2 (germline): LNHDA, SQIVND (reference sequence). The CDR3 sequence is 18 residues long. The CDR3 sequence is CASSSSGTSSSGANVLTF. The CDR3 nucleotides read TGTGCCAGTAGTTCCTCAGGGACGTCTAGCTCTGGGGCCAACGTCCTGACTTTC.

The chain joins TRBV2 to TRBJ2-1; 10 bases fit TRBD1. The germline CDR1 and CDR2 sequences are SNHLY and FYNNEI. V was clipped by 6 bases and J by 4 bases; unmatched bases: 6. This CDR3 has 15 residues. CDR3 amino acids: CASRPGTGEYNEQFF. CDR3 DNA sequence: TGTGCCAGCAGGCCCGGGACAGGGGAATACAATGAGCAGTTCTTC.

As to this clone: The germline gene is not matched at one end of the junction; a read error may be the cause. The chain combines TRBV7-2 with TRBJ2-7, with D perhaps TRBD2 (6 bases). Germline CDR1 SGHTA, CDR2 FQGNSA. CDR3 size: 14 residues. The DNA for the CDR3 is TGTGCCAGCAGCCCCTCTGGAGGGGCCTCGGAGCGGTACTTC. Protein product: CASSPSGGASERYF. The whole variable domain, filled in from reference TRBV7-2 and TRBJ2-7, reads GAGVSQSPSNKVTEKGKDVELRCDPISGHTALYWYRQSLGQGLEFLIYFQGNSAPDKSGLPSDRFSAERTGGSVSTLTIQRTQQEDSAVYLCASSPSGGASERYFGPGTRLTVT.

The chain joins TRBV9 to TRBJ2-3; a weak D match, TRBD2 (5 bases). CDR1 SGDLS and CDR2 YYNGEE come from the germline V gene. The CDR3 loop spans 15 amino acids. Trimming took off 3 bases at V and 2 bases at J, with 13 bases between the two ends. The DNA of the CDR3 is TGTGCCAGCAGCGCGGGAAGAGCAAACACAGATACGCAGTATTTT. Protein sequence: CASSAGRANTDTQYF.

The gene calls are TRBV27 and TRBJ2-7, with TRBD2 matching over 7 bases. Germline V CDR1 and CDR2: MNHEY, SMNVEV (reference sequence). V lost 5 bases, J lost 4 bases, and 2 bases stayed unmatched. The CDR3 length is 12 residues. The CDR3 DNA sequence: TGTGCCAGCAGTCCGGGACTATACGAGCAGTACTTC. Its translation: CASSPGLYEQYF.

This clone has only one observation. The chain couples TRBV6-6 to TRBJ1-2, with unresolved D. Germline V gene lookup returns CDR1 MNHNY and CDR2 SVGAGI (reference sequence). This CDR3 is built from 13 residues. V was pared by 4 bases and J by 5 bases, with 11 bases between. DNA for the CDR3: TGTGCCAGCAGTTCGGGTACTCTTTATGGCTACACCTTC. This gives the protein CASSSGTLYGYTF.

The chain carries TRBV7-3 and TRBJ1-1; possible D gene TRBD1, 5 bases. The CDR3 spans 13 residues. Trimming took off 9 bases at V and 1 base at J, with 12 bases between the two ends. Looked up from germline, CDR1 is SGHTA and CDR2 is FQGTGA. The CDR3, as DNA: TGTGCCAGTTCTACGACAGCGAACACTGAAGCTTTCTTT. This codes for CASSTTANTEAFF.

The rearrangement joins TRBV28 to TRBJ2-4; D possibly corresponds to TRBD2 (6 bases). There are 15 residues in the CDR3. V was pared by 2 bases and J by 7 bases, with 15 bases between. Germline assignment: CDR1 MDHEN and CDR2 SYDVKM. The CDR3 DNA follows: TGTGCCAGCAGTTTAGGCGGGGACCCCCGGAACATTCAGTACTTC. It codes for CASSLGGDPRNIQYF.

This chain connects TRBV4-1 to TRBJ1-4, with 11 bases that match TRBD1. With V trimmed by 1 base and J by 7 bases, 2 bases remained unmatched. The CDR3 is made up of 15 amino acids. Per germline, CDR1 MGHRA and CDR2 YSYEKL. CDR3 coding DNA: TGCGCCAGCAGCCAAGGGACAGGGGGCGTTGAAAAACTGTTTTTT. This codes for CASSQGTGGVEKLFF.

The chain links TRBV2 to TRBJ2-4; a possible D gene is TRBD1 (5 bases). This CDR3 has 14 residues. Per germline, CDR1 SNHLY and CDR2 FYNNEI. The V end was cut by 3 bases, the J end by 7 bases, with 13 bases between. CDR3 DNA: TGTGCCAGCAGTGATTTGGGGCAGAGGAACATTCAGTACTTC. This codes for CASSDLGQRNIQYF.

This sequence joins TRBV28 and TRBJ2-5; TRBD2 matches at 8 bases. Germline assignment: CDR1 MDHEN and CDR2 SYDVKM. CDR3 length: 17 amino acids. J was trimmed by 4 bases and V by 6 bases; bases with no gene match: 16. The CDR3 sequence is CASRLQGTRGGLETQYF. The CDR3 region has the DNA TGTGCCAGCAGGCTGCAGGGGACTCGGGGGGGGTTAGAGACCCAGTACTTC.

This clone showed up just a few times. The gene calls are TRBV28 and TRBJ2-7, with unresolved D. V shed 1 base and J shed 3 bases, with 13 bases lying between them. There are 15 residues in the CDR3. CDR1 MDHEN and CDR2 SYDVKM come from the germline V gene. The CDR3 region is CASSLSDIYLYEQYF. For the CDR3, the DNA is TGTGCCAGCAGTTTATCCGACATCTATCTCTACGAGCAGTACTTC.

This chain uses TRBV27 with TRBJ2-2; D unclear. Trimming pared 6 bases from V and 1 base from J, leaving 6 bases between. The CDR3 totals 13 residues. Germline V gives CDR1 MNHEY, CDR2 SMNVEV (reference sequence). CDR3 amino acids: CASRGWNTGELFF. In DNA form, the CDR3 reads TGTGCCAGCAGGGGGTGGAACACCGGGGAGCTGTTTTTT.

The CDR3 spells CASSQEDTQYF. CDR3 in DNA: TGTGCCAGCAGCCAAGAGGATACCCAGTACTTC. V and J are TRBV3-1 (or the pseudogene TRBV3-2) and TRBJ2-5; D not resolved. Germline loops: CDR1 LGHDT, CDR2 YNNKEL (reference sequence). Trimming removed 0 bases from V and 8 bases from J, with 4 bases in between. The CDR3 runs to 11 residues.

The chain's CDR3 is CASSFGGAEADTQYF. CDR3 coding DNA: TGTGCCAGCAGTTTCGGGGGGGCTGAGGCAGATACGCAGTATTTT. The chain uses TRBV28 and TRBJ2-3, with 8 bases matching TRBD2. Germline V CDR1 and CDR2: MDHEN, SYDVKM. This CDR3 has 15 residues. The V gene end was trimmed by 3 bases and the J gene end by 4 bases; junction bases not matched to a gene: 6.

V usage is TRBV7-8 and J usage is TRBJ1-4, with a possible D match to TRBD1 (6 bases). This CDR3 region has 14 residues. Trimming took 7 bases from V and 7 from J, leaving 16 bases between them. Germline CDR1 reads SGHVS; CDR2 reads FQNEAQ. CDR3 DNA sequence: TGTGCCAGCAACACCCAGGGGTACGGTGAAAAACTGTTTTTT. This sequence encodes CASNTQGYGEKLFF.

This clone has more than one count but fewer than ten. This chain links TRBV7-9 with TRBJ2-2; D gene unclear. CDR1 is SEHNR, CDR2 FQNEAQ, per germline (reference sequence). This CDR3 is built from 13 residues. Between the trimmed V and J ends, which lost 5 bases and 5 bases, there was a span of 9 bases. In DNA form, the CDR3 reads TGTGCCAGCAGCCCAAGTGAGACCGGGGAGCTGTTTTTT. Translation gives CASSPSETGELFF.

The CDR3 loop reads CASRAPGRLNTEAFF. CDR3 bases: TGTGCCAGCAGGGCCCCGGGACGGTTGAACACTGAAGCTTTCTTT. The chain links TRBV6-5 to TRBJ1-1; D may be TRBD1 (5 bases). Trimming took off 6 bases at V and 0 bases at J, with 14 bases between the two ends. Germline CDR1 is MNHEY and CDR2 is SVGAGI. CDR3 length equals 15 residues.

As DNA, the CDR3 is TGTGCCAGCAGCTTAACTCCACAGGGAGAGTACTTC. Translating it yields CASSLTPQGEYF. The chain recombines TRBV7-9 with TRBJ2-5; D might be TRBD1 (6 bases). The V and J ends lost 2 bases and 12 bases respectively, with 13 bases between them. CDR1 SEHNR and CDR2 FQNEAQ come from the germline V gene (reference sequence). The CDR3 totals 12 residues.

The CDR3, as DNA: TGTGCCAGCAGTGCCACACCGGCTAACTATGGCTACACCTTC. Translating gives CASSATPANYGYTF. The V and J genes are TRBV25-1 and TRBJ1-2; D call uncertain. Trimming took off 4 bases at V and 0 bases at J, with 9 bases between the two ends. The CDR3 covers 14 residues. The germline V gene has CDR1 MGHDK and CDR2 SYGVNS.

This chain joins TRBV3-1 (or the pseudogene TRBV3-2) and TRBJ2-1; 7 nucleotides line up with TRBD2. Trimming at V came to 4 bases and at J to 8 bases, leaving 5 bases not matched to a gene. This CDR3 region has 13 residues. The V gene's germline CDR1 is LGHDT and CDR2 YNNKEL (reference sequence). The CDR3 nucleotides read TGTGCCAGCAGCCCGGGGACTACATATGAGCAGTTCTTC. Translation gives CASSPGTTYEQFF.

V usage is TRBV7-2 and J usage is TRBJ1-1; D gene ambiguous. Deletions cut 7 bases from V and 7 bases from J, with 16 bases between. From germline, CDR1 is SGHTA and CDR2 FQGNSA. This CDR3 spans 13 amino acids. The CDR3 spells CASNRELFGEAFF. Here the CDR3 DNA reads TGTGCCAGCAACCGGGAACTGTTTGGTGAAGCTTTCTTT.

The chain has TRBV27 and TRBJ2-2; no firm D call. Germline V CDR1 and CDR2: MNHEY, SMNVEV (reference sequence). The V and J ends lost 7 bases and 7 bases respectively, with 7 bases between them. This CDR3 has 11 amino acids. Here the CDR3 DNA reads TGTGCCAGCATTTGGGGCGGGGAGCTGTTTTTT. Amino acids: CASIWGGELFF.

The rearrangement joins TRBV6-1 to TRBJ2-1; 9 positions match TRBD1. CDR3 length equals 16 residues. J gave up 5 bases and V 0 bases, and 5 bases lay outside the gene matches. The germline V gene encodes CDR1 MNHNS and CDR2 SASEGT. The CDR3 region has the DNA TGTGCCAGCAGTGAAGCGTGGGACAGGGCGAACAATGAGCAGTTCTTC. Its protein product is CASSEAWDRANNEQFF.

The chain joins TRBV11-3 to TRBJ2-1; 7 bases line up with TRBD1. Trimming at V came to 8 bases and at J to 3 bases, leaving 4 bases not matched to a gene. The germline CDR1 and CDR2 sequences are SGHNT and YENEEA. There are 13 residues in the CDR3. DNA for the CDR3: TGTGCCAGCGTCCACAGGGGCTACAATGAGCAGTTCTTC. It specifies CASVHRGYNEQFF.